This T cell receptor beta chain was obtained from a study of immunodeficiency (dated by TCRdb to about 2019). For the study in its entirety: To search for oligoclonality and VDJ recombination defects, the researchers carried out a repertoire analysis. Study-wide conclusions, independent of this receptor: Entropy comparisons showed n=3 (open circles) for patients versus healthy controls; a thymic development effect was only suggested as possible. Based on top-100 and total clonotype frequencies, severe oligoclonality was found in patient CD8+ T cells but not in patient CD4+ T cells. Between patients and controls, productive entropy and V-J pairing of CD4+ T cells looked similar.

Genomic DNA was extracted with the QIAamp DNA Blood Mini Kit and sent for immunoSEQ repertoire analysis. CDR3 regions were amplified by multiplex PCR from a standard quantity of genomic DNA template. PCR products were sequenced on an Illumina platform. From the authors' description of their analysis: Sequences were mapped to a reference, using V, D and J gene definitions from IMGT. Closely related sequences were merged by a nearest-neighbor clustering algorithm so that PCR and sequencing errors were removed. V, D and J usage was examined in productive unique and total sequences using ImmunoSEQ Analyzer tools along with R version 3.6.1. This is the immuneACCESS table as TCRdb keeps it, with only in-frame sequences that have V and J called. A part of the clones is gone; compared with another copy, unresolved V genes explain less than half, and the rest is unexplained. The DNA was the basis for D and trimming; V, J and clone size are from that table. The sample table contains 2,000 to 3,000 clones; only one count was recorded for roughly 88% of them. 6.5% to 8.5% of the sample lies in the top ten.

Naive CD4 T cells, and even more so naive CD8 T cells, were reduced in the patients, while effector memory subpopulations were expanded. CD3+CD4+ T cells were sorted from fresh PBMCs before TCR sequencing. Note on this clone: Its antigen is unknown. Per-base quality was not reported, and no clone a single base away is much larger than it.

The CDR3 has 14 amino acids, counting the end cysteine and phenylalanine. The kept DNA is CDR3 alone, 42 bases in frame from the first base. V gives up 5 bases and J gives up 0 bases, and the segment between their germline ends measures 9 bases. The CDR1 and CDR2 encoded by the germline V gene (reference sequence) are SEHNR and FQNEAQ. The specimen was CD4+ T cells from blood. The rearrangement combines TRBV7-9 with TRBJ2-3; the D gene is possibly TRBD2, with 6 bases matching. This receptor was identified in a girl aged 10 to 17 with POLD1 deficiency. CDR3 protein: CASSRDSSTDTQYF. The bases are TGTGCCAGCAGCAGGGACTCTAGCACAGATACGCAGTATTTT.